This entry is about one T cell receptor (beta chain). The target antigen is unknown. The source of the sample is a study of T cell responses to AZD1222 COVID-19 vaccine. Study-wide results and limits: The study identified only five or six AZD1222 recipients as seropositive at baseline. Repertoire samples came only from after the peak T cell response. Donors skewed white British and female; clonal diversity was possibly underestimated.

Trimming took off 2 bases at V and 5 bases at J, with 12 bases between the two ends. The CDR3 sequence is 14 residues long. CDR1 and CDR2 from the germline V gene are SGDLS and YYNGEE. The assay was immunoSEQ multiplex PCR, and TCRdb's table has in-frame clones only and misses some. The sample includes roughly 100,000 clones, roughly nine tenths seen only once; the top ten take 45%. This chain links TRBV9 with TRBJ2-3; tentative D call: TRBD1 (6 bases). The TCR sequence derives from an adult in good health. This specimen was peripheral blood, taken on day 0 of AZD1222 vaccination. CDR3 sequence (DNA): TGTGCCAGCAGCGTTGACAGGTTGATAGATACGCAGTATTTT. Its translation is CASSVDRLIDTQYF.